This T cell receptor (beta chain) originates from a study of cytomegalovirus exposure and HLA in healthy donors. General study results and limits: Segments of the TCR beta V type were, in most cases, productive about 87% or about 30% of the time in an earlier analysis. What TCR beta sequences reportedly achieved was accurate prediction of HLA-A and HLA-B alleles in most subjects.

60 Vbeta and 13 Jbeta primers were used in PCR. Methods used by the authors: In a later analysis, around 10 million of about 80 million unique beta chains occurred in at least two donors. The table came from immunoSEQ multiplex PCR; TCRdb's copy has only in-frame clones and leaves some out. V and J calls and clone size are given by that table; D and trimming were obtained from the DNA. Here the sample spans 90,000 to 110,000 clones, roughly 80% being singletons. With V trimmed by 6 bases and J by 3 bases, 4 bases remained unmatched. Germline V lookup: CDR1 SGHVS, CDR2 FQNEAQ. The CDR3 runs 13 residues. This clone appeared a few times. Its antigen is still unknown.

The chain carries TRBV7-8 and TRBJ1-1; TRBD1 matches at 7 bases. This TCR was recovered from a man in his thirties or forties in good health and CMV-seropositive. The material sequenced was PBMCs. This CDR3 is CASRLQGDTEAFF. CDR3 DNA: TGTGCCAGCAGGCTCCAGGGGGACACTGAAGCTTTCTTT.